The clone carrying this T cell receptor (beta chain) has just a few counts. Its antigen is unidentified. V was pared by 0 bases and J by 14 bases, with 21 bases between. Germline CDR1 reads MNHEY; CDR2 reads SVGEGT. The CDR3 runs 15 residues. This sample is part of a study of blood T cells in healthy people across ages. Study observations and caveats: Strong correlation linked observed beta diversity and percent naive T cells.

The second PCR ran roughly 7 to 12 cycles with a sample-barcoded 5' primer and J-beta primers. TCRdb redid the calling of the 5' RACE reads with MiXCR, one entry per CDR3 protein. The sample lists fewer than 950,000 distinct CDR3 sequences, roughly 50% occurring once. Ranging in age from about 6 to 95, the donors were healthy Caucasian individuals from Russia. The authors isolated at least 6 million PBMCs per sample. The sequenced sample consisted of blood. The sequence was collected from a man older than 75 in good health. The rearrangement uses TRBV6-2 or TRBV6-3 and TRBJ2-3, with D perhaps matching TRBD2 (5 bases). The CDR3 DNA follows: TGTGCCAGCAGTTACTCGCCAGCCGGAGGCAGATACGCGTATTTT. It codes for CASSYSPAGGRYAYF.